The 24 T cell receptor beta chains in this list originate from one sample, sequenced in a study of blood T cell repertoires in COVID-19. The repertoire was sequenced with immunoSEQ multiplex PCR; TCRdb's copy has only in-frame clones and lacks some. Of about 85,000 clones in the sample, about four fifths are singletons; the top ten hold around 5.8%. Sequenced sample: peripheral blood. These receptors all stem from a man aged 55 to 70 with acute or convalescent COVID-19.

The chain links TRBV6-5 to TRBJ2-1; 8 nucleotides agree with TRBD2. CDR3 length equals 13 residues. Per germline, CDR1 MNHEY and CDR2 SVGAGI. Germline trimming cut 8 bases from V and 7 bases from J; bases unmatched to any gene: 7. Here the CDR3 reads CASSGGGRNEQFF. As DNA, the CDR3 is TGTGCCAGCTCCGGGGGGGGGAGGAATGAGCAGTTCTTC.

The rearrangement joins TRBV5-5 to TRBJ1-5, with D possibly TRBD1 on 5 matching bases. The CDR3 spans 16 residues. Germline loops: CDR1 SGHKS, CDR2 YYEKEE (reference sequence). V lost 0 bases, J lost 6 bases, and 16 bases lay in between. Here the CDR3 DNA reads TGTGCCAGCAGCTTGGAGGGGTCCGCTCGAGGTCAGCCCCAGCATTTT. Its translation is CASSLEGSARGQPQHF.

J is TRBJ1-1 and V is TRBV10-3, with TRBD1 identical over 8 bases. V was pared by 7 bases and J by 4 bases, with 5 bases of the junction left unmatched. There are 13 residues in the CDR3. Germline V gene sequence: CDR1 ENHRY, CDR2 SYGVKD. The CDR3, as DNA: TGTGCCATCAAGGTCAGGGGGCGCACTGAAGCTTTCTTT. Its protein is CAIKVRGRTEAFF.

This chain connects TRBV25-1 to TRBJ2-4, with TRBD1 matching 10 bases. The trim removed 6 bases at V and 8 bases at J, leaving 16 bases unmatched. The CDR3 extends over 17 amino acids. The V gene's germline CDR1 is MGHDK and CDR2 SYGVNS. The CDR3 reads CASRDRDRGRGRDIQYF. As DNA, the CDR3 is TGTGCCAGCAGAGACCGGGACAGGGGTCGCGGGCGGGACATTCAGTACTTC. Drawing the rest from reference TRBV25-1 and TRBJ2-4, the complete variable domain is EADIYQTPRYLVIGTGKKITLECSQTMGHDKMYWYQQDPGMELHLIHYSYGVNSTEKGDLSSESTVSRIRTEHFPLTLESARPSHTSQYLCASRDRDRGRGRDIQYFGAGTRLSVL.

The J gene is TRBJ2-6, the V gene TRBV25-1; possibly TRBD1 for D (5 bases). Trimming stripped 3 bases from V and 1 base from J, with 13 bases between. Germline lookup yields CDR1 MGHDK and CDR2 SYGVNS. The CDR3 is 17 residues long. The CDR3 nucleotides are TGTGCCAGCAGTGATCGCCAGGGAAGTTCTGGGGCCAACGTCCTGACTTTC. This translates into CASSDRQGSSGANVLTF.

V is TRBV29-1 and J is TRBJ1-1, with D possibly TRBD1 on 5 matching bases. The CDR3 is made up of 11 amino acids. From germline, CDR1 is SQVTM and CDR2 ANQGSEA. V was shortened by 6 bases and J by 4 bases, with 9 bases between the two germline ends. CDR3 coding DNA: TGCAGCGTCCCCGGGGGCACTGAAGCTTTCTTT. Protein product: CSVPGGTEAFF.

The CDR3 DNA is TGTGCCAGCAGCTTAGGCTTGACTAGCGGGGGGACCTTGGATGAGCAGTTCTTC. Translation gives CASSLGLTSGGTLDEQFF. The chain joins TRBV11-3 to TRBJ2-1; TRBD2 matches 13 bases. V lost 1 base, J lost 8 bases, and 11 bases stayed unmatched. The germline CDR1 and CDR2 sequences are SGHNT and YENEEA. This CDR3 comprises 18 residues.

This rearrangement joins TRBV9 to TRBJ1-1, with 9 bases that match TRBD1. The CDR3 extends over 15 amino acids. CDR1 is SGDLS, CDR2 YYNGEE, per germline. After removal of 3 bases from V and 6 bases from J, the junction contained 9 bases not matched to a gene. This chain's CDR3 is CASSARTGVMAEAFF. Here the CDR3 DNA reads TGTGCCAGCAGCGCGAGGACAGGGGTTATGGCTGAAGCTTTCTTT.

The chain combines TRBV5-3 with TRBJ1-2; possibly TRBD1 for D (6 bases). TRBV5-3 counts as an open reading frame of uncertain function. This CDR3 spans 11 amino acids. V was pared by 9 bases and J by 4 bases, with 10 bases between. As DNA, the CDR3 is TGTGCCAACAGGGTTAGCTATGGCTACACCTTC. The encoded protein is CANRVSYGYTF.

The V call is TRBV19, the J call TRBJ1-2; D possibly corresponds to TRBD1 (6 bases). Trimming stripped 5 bases from V and 13 bases from J, with 17 bases between. This CDR3 has 12 residues. Germline-derived CDR1 and CDR2 are LNHDA and SQIVND (reference sequence). CDR3 coding DNA: TGTGCCAGTAGTTGGACAGTTTGGTTCCCCACCTTC. Protein product: CASSWTVWFPTF.

V usage is TRBV4-1 and J usage is TRBJ2-3; TRBD2 agrees at 9 bases. The V gene end was trimmed by 6 bases and the J gene end by 6 bases; junction bases not matched to a gene: 7. There are 14 residues in the CDR3. Germline V gene sequence: CDR1 MGHRA, CDR2 YSYEKL. CDR3 region: CASRTGSGGDTQYF. CDR3 DNA: TGCGCCAGCAGAACTGGGAGCGGGGGGGATACGCAGTATTTT.

V and J are TRBV27 and TRBJ1-6, with a tentative D call TRBD1 (5 bases). CDR3 size: 14 residues. Trimming cost V 4 bases and J 5 bases, with 9 bases left between them. In germline, CDR1 is MNHEY, CDR2 SMNVEV (reference sequence). The CDR3 spells CASSWEGHNSPLHF. For the CDR3, the DNA is TGTGCCAGCAGTTGGGAGGGGCATAATTCACCCCTCCACTTT.

The chain combines TRBV29-1 with TRBJ1-1; 10 bases line up with TRBD1. The CDR3 is made up of 18 amino acids. Germline V gene sequence: CDR1 SQVTM, CDR2 ANQGSEA. Trimming at V came to 6 bases and at J to 0 bases, leaving 16 bases not matched to a gene. CDR3: CSVEQTGGAVSLNTEAFF. As DNA, the CDR3 is TGCAGCGTCGAACAGACAGGGGGCGCGGTCTCTCTGAACACTGAAGCTTTCTTT.

The chain links TRBV29-1 to TRBJ1-2; 10 bases agree with TRBD1. Losses at the gene ends were 7 bases for V and 6 bases for J; bases not matched to a gene: 11. CDR1 SQVTM and CDR2 ANQGSEA come from the germline V gene. The CDR3 loop spans 14 amino acids. CDR3 sequence reads: CSARGGQGFDGYTF. CDR3 in DNA: TGCAGCGCCCGGGGGGGACAGGGGTTCGATGGCTACACCTTC.

J is TRBJ1-1 and V is TRBV5-1; 9 nucleotides align to TRBD1. Germline trimming cut 2 bases from V and 0 bases from J; bases unmatched to any gene: 11. Germline CDR1 reads SGHRS; CDR2 reads YFSETQ. The length of the CDR3 is 18 residues. The CDR3 bases are TGCGCCAGCAGCTTTATATTGGGACAGGGAGCCGTGAACACTGAAGCTTTCTTT. Translation gives CASSFILGQGAVNTEAFF.

The chain employs TRBV5-1 and TRBJ1-2; no reliable D call. The CDR3 is 14 residues long. V shed 4 bases and J shed 0 bases, with 10 bases lying between them. CDR1 and CDR2 (germline): SGHRS, YFSETQ. CDR3 nucleotides: TGCGCCAGCAGCAGCACCCTTACTAACTATGGCTACACCTTC. Its translation is CASSSTLTNYGYTF.

This chain uses TRBV13 with TRBJ2-5; 12 bases are shared with TRBD1. The CDR3 sequence is 14 residues long. Germline V gene sequence: CDR1 PRHDT, CDR2 FYEKMQ (reference sequence). The V segment lost 4 bases and the J segment 4 bases; nucleotides outside the gene matches: 1. In DNA form, the CDR3 reads TGTGCCAGCAGCTGGGGACAGGGGGCAGAGACCCAGTACTTC. It translates to CASSWGQGAETQYF.

The CDR3 nucleotides are TGTGCCAGCAGACCAGCGGGGGGCCGGTTGCGGAGCTCCTACAATGAGCAGTTCTTC. Translated: CASRPAGGRLRSSYNEQFF. This chain joins TRBV7-9 and TRBJ2-1, with TRBD2 matching 9 bases. Losses at the gene ends were 6 bases for V and 0 bases for J; bases not matched to a gene: 15. CDR1 and CDR2 (germline): SEHNR, FQNEAQ (reference sequence). The CDR3 covers 19 residues.

The chain joins TRBV19 to TRBJ1-5; D gene uncertain. This CDR3 is 15 amino acids long. CDR1 is LNHDA and CDR2 is SQIVND in the germline V gene (reference sequence). Trimming took 2 bases from V and 5 from J, leaving 13 bases between them. The CDR3 is CASSILGGSYQPQHF. CDR3 sequence (DNA): TGTGCCAGTAGTATATTGGGAGGGTCGTATCAGCCCCAGCATTTT.

This clone was seen a single time. The chain uses TRBV5-1 and TRBJ2-3; TRBD1 might be the D (5 bases). The V gene's germline CDR1 is SGHRS and CDR2 YFSETQ. The CDR3 covers 15 residues. V was shortened by 0 bases and J by 3 bases, with 11 bases between the two germline ends. The chain's CDR3 is CASSLGQYGTDTQYF. The CDR3 DNA is TGCGCCAGCAGCTTGGGACAGTATGGGACAGATACGCAGTATTTT. The whole variable domain, remainder taken from reference TRBV5-1 and TRBJ2-3, is KAGVTQTPRYLIKTRGQQVTLSCSPISGHRSVSWYQQTPGQGLQFLFEYFSETQRNKGNFPGRFSGRQFSNSRSEMNVSTLELGDSALYLCASSLGQYGTDTQYFGPGTRLTVL.

As DNA, the CDR3 is TGTGCCAGCCACGGACAGGGGGTCGACTATGGCTACACCTTC. Its protein product is CASHGQGVDYGYTF. The J gene is TRBJ1-2, the V gene TRBV5-6, with 10 positions matching TRBD1. The V and J ends lost 7 bases and 3 bases, in that order; junction bases with no gene match: 6. Germline CDR1 is SGHDT and CDR2 is YYEEEE. CDR3 length: 14 residues.

The CDR3 is CASSQPGQTNEKLFF. CDR3 bases: TGTGCCAGCAGCCAACCAGGACAGACTAATGAAAAACTGTTTTTT. V gene TRBV6-5 combines with J gene TRBJ1-4; D possibly corresponds to TRBD1 (6 bases). Germline CDR1 MNHEY, CDR2 SVGAGI. V was clipped by 6 bases and J by 2 bases, with 13 bases between them. The CDR3 runs 15 residues.

The rearrangement uses TRBV19 and TRBJ2-1, with TRBD1 matching over 10 bases. Germline V gives CDR1 LNHDA, CDR2 SQIVND (reference sequence). The V gene end was trimmed by 4 bases and the J gene end by 7 bases; junction bases not matched to a gene: 7. The CDR3 is 15 amino acids. CDR3 coding DNA: TGTGCCAGTAGTACTGACAGGGGGCGCGGGAATGAGCAGTTCTTC. It codes for CASSTDRGRGNEQFF.

The chain is built from TRBV7-2 and TRBJ2-1; D is perhaps TRBD2 (7 bases). Germline V CDR1 and CDR2: SGHTA, FQGNSA. The V gene lost 5 bases and the J gene lost 6 bases, with 17 bases spanning the gap. The CDR3 sequence is 15 residues long. Written as DNA, the CDR3 is TGTGCCAGCAGCCGCCTGGGGGGCGGGGGCAATGAGCAGTTCTTC. Amino acids: CASSRLGGGGNEQFF.